The 32 T cell receptor beta chains listed next were all sequenced from one sample in a study of T-cell memory formation after mild COVID-19. TCRdb re-analysed the 5' RACE reads in MiXCR, keeping a single row per CDR3 protein. The profile shows hundreds of thousands of distinct CDR3 sequences, over 15% of them singletons. The sequencing input was PBMCs or a T cell subset sorted from them (not recorded which). The receptors originated from a man younger than 35 who had mild COVID-19 (a few samples of this study predate the infection). Cell type and time point are not known.

The chain employs TRBV18 and TRBJ1-1; D possibly corresponds to TRBD1 (6 bases). CDR1 and CDR2 (germline): KGHSH, LQKENI. This CDR3 is 15 amino acids long. V lost 6 bases and J 7 bases, leaving 21 bases between the germline ends. The CDR3 DNA reads as TGTGCCAGCTCTCGGGTGCACCAACAGGGCATTGAAGCTTTCTTT. As protein: CASSRVHQQGIEAFF.

This clonotype was picked up a small number of times. The chain is built from TRBV7-2 and TRBJ2-1, with a tentative D call TRBD2 (6 bases). Germline lookup yields CDR1 SGHTA and CDR2 FQGNSA. The CDR3 sequence is 12 residues long. The V end lost 5 bases, the J end lost 9 bases, and 11 bases lay between the germline ends. The CDR3 sequence: CASSLRLGEQFF. The CDR3 bases are TGTGCCAGCAGCCTCCGACTAGGTGAGCAGTTCTTC.

This clonotype was seen a handful of times. The V gene is TRBV6-5, the J gene TRBJ1-3; D is possibly TRBD1 (6 bases). This CDR3 region has 16 residues. Germline CDR1 reads MNHEY; CDR2 reads SVGAGI. V lost 0 bases and J lost 3, with 12 bases in between. The CDR3 spells CASSYSKQGSGNTIYF. In nucleotides, the CDR3 is TGTGCCAGCAGTTACTCGAAACAGGGAAGTGGAAACACCATATATTTT.

This sequence joins TRBV4-1 and TRBJ1-5; D is uncertain. This CDR3 spans 19 amino acids. The germline V gene has CDR1 MGHRA and CDR2 YSYEKL. Trimming pared 3 bases from V and 0 bases from J, leaving 21 bases between. The CDR3 here is CASSQGRTGPGDSNQPQHF. The DNA for the CDR3 is TGCGCCAGCAGCCAGGGGAGGACGGGCCCCGGGGATAGCAATCAGCCCCAGCATTTT.

This clonotype was seen ten or more times. The chain links TRBV7-2 to TRBJ2-1, with D possibly being TRBD2 (5 bases). The CDR3 sequence is 12 residues long. Germline lookup yields CDR1 SGHTA and CDR2 FQGNSA. V was pared by 1 base and J by 7 bases, with 5 bases between. CDR3: CASSLGRNEQFF. The CDR3 bases are TGTGCCAGCAGCTTAGGGAGGAATGAGCAGTTCTTC. The full variable domain, rest sourced from reference TRBV7-2 and TRBJ2-1, is GAGVSQSPSNKVTEKGKDVELRCDPISGHTALYWYRQSLGQGLEFLIYFQGNSAPDKSGLPSDRFSAERTGGSVSTLTIQRTQQEDSAVYLCASSLGRNEQFFGPGTRLTVL.

The rearrangement links TRBV5-1 to TRBJ2-2; TRBD1 matches at 9 bases. With V trimmed by 2 bases and J by 3 bases, 8 bases remained unmatched. Germline assignment: CDR1 SGHRS and CDR2 YFSETQ. The length of the CDR3 is 17 residues. The CDR3 DNA sequence: TGCGCCAGCAGCTTAAGGTACAGGGGGCTTTACACCGGGGAGCTGTTTTTT. Residues: CASSLRYRGLYTGELFF.

This clonotype was counted ten times or more. This chain uses TRBV12-3 or TRBV12-4 with TRBJ2-2; unclear D gene. The CDR3 has 14 amino acids. Trimming left V 4 bases short and J 4 bases short, with 10 bases between. The CDR3 region is CASSSGTGTGELFF. CDR3 sequence (DNA): TGTGCCAGCAGTTCCGGCACCGGCACCGGGGAGCTGTTTTTT.

The chain recombines TRBV4-1 with TRBJ2-7, with D maybe TRBD1 (5 bases). CDR1 and CDR2 from the germline V gene are MGHRA and YSYEKL. V was cut by 2 bases and J by 2 bases, with 10 bases left in between. CDR3 length: 14 amino acids. For the CDR3, the DNA is TGCGCCAGCAGCCAAAGAGGCAGGGCCTACGAGCAGTACTTC. Translation: CASSQRGRAYEQYF.

This clonotype showed up just a few times. The V gene is TRBV9, the J gene TRBJ1-2; D gene ambiguous. Germline V lookup: CDR1 SGDLS, CDR2 YYNGEE. This CDR3 spans 13 amino acids. Trimming removed 5 bases at V and 3 bases at J, with 11 bases between. The CDR3: CASSAGLDYGYTF. The CDR3 DNA is TGTGCCAGCAGTGCAGGATTGGACTATGGCTACACCTTC.

The rearrangement uses TRBV20-1 and TRBJ1-5, with D possibly matching TRBD1 (5 bases). With 1 base removed from V and 5 bases from J, the gap between germline ends came to 21 bases. In germline, CDR1 is DFQATT, CDR2 SNEGSKA (reference sequence). The CDR3 loop spans 17 amino acids. CDR3 in DNA: TGCAGTGCTAGAGCTCCGGCACGGGACCTTTCTTATCAGCCCCAGCATTTT. Translating gives CSARAPARDLSYQPQHF.

This clonotype was detected only once. The chain has TRBV20-1 and TRBJ2-3; D is uncertain. V lost 6 bases, J lost 8 bases, and 24 bases lay in between. The CDR3 spans 15 residues. Germline lookup yields CDR1 DFQATT and CDR2 SNEGSKA (reference sequence). The CDR3 loop is CSATPVEGYSPTQYF. As DNA, the CDR3 is TGCAGTGCGACCCCTGTGGAAGGATACTCACCTACGCAGTATTTT.

V gene TRBV9 combines with J gene TRBJ2-5, with D tentatively TRBD1 (5 bases). The germline CDR1 and CDR2 sequences are SGDLS and YYNGEE. The CDR3 contains 15 residues. V was trimmed by 0 bases and J by 5 bases, leaving 14 bases between them. The CDR3 is CASSVVRVKSETQYF. The CDR3 DNA is TGTGCCAGCAGCGTAGTCAGGGTGAAATCGGAGACCCAGTACTTC.

A few counts support this clonotype. The genes are TRBV7-2 and TRBJ1-5; a weak D match, TRBD1 (5 bases). Deletions cut 6 bases from V and 3 bases from J, with 18 bases between. Germline V lookup: CDR1 SGHTA, CDR2 FQGNSA. The CDR3 covers 16 residues. The CDR3 coding sequence is TGTGCCAGCAGTAAAAACGTGGGGGGGACCAATCAGCCCCAGCATTTT. This translates into CASSKNVGGTNQPQHF. The full variable domain, rest sourced from reference TRBV7-2 and TRBJ1-5, is GAGVSQSPSNKVTEKGKDVELRCDPISGHTALYWYRQSLGQGLEFLIYFQGNSAPDKSGLPSDRFSAERTGGSVSTLTIQRTQQEDSAVYLCASSKNVGGTNQPQHFGDGTRLSIL.

This clonotype has just a few counts. V usage is TRBV5-1 and J usage is TRBJ1-5; TRBD1 might be the D (5 bases). This CDR3 region has 14 residues. The V end was cut by 2 bases, the J end by 3 bases, with 9 bases between. Germline V CDR1 and CDR2: SGHRS, YFSETQ. In nucleotides, the CDR3 is TGCGCCAGCAGCTTTTCGGGACTCAATCAGCCCCAGCATTTT. Translated, it gives CASSFSGLNQPQHF.

This clonotype was counted many times. V is TRBV7-4 and J is TRBJ1-3; no reliable D call. The CDR3 extends over 16 amino acids. Between the trimmed V and J ends, which lost 2 bases and 4 bases, there was a span of 15 bases. Germline CDR1 SGHVT, CDR2 SQSDAQ. CDR3 in amino acids: CASSLFPAFSGNTIYF. The CDR3 bases are TGTGCCAGCAGCTTATTTCCCGCCTTCTCGGGAAACACCATATATTTT. Drawing the rest from reference TRBV7-4 and TRBJ1-3, the complete variable domain is GAGVSQSPRYKVAKRGRDVALRCDSISGHVTLYWYRQTLGQGSEVLTYSQSDAQRDKSGRPSGRFSAERPERSVSTLKIQRTEQGDSAVYLCASSLFPAFSGNTIYFGEGSWLTVV.

This clonotype has more than one count but fewer than ten. This chain uses TRBV12-3 or TRBV12-4 with TRBJ1-2; 8 bases align to TRBD1. V gave up 6 bases and J gave up 7 bases; unmatched junction bases: 7. The length of the CDR3 is 13 residues. The DNA of the CDR3 is TGTGCCAGCAGAGGACAGGGCTTGGGTGGCTACACCTTC. The encoded protein is CASRGQGLGGYTF.

This clonotype came up a few times. The CDR3 region is CASSFQSLMGNIQYF. The CDR3 DNA reads TGTGCCAGCAGCTTTCAAAGTTTAATGGGAAACATTCAGTACTTC. V is TRBV11-2 and J is TRBJ2-4; D gene uncertain. Trimming cost V 3 bases and J 6 bases, with 15 bases left between them. This CDR3 has 15 amino acids. The germline CDR1 and CDR2 sequences are SGHAT and FQNNGV.

This chain connects TRBV3-1 to TRBJ1-5; tentatively, D is TRBD1 (5 bases). The CDR3 is 15 residues long. Between the trimmed V and J ends, which lost 0 bases and 5 bases, there was a span of 11 bases. The V gene's germline CDR1 is LGHDT and CDR2 YNNKEL (reference sequence). CDR3 DNA: TGTGCCAGCAGCCAAGAAGGGAGGGGAGATCAGCCCCAGCATTTT. It is translated as CASSQEGRGDQPQHF.

This clonotype has a count of ten or more. The J gene is TRBJ2-2, the V gene TRBV12-3 or TRBV12-4, with 11 bases that match TRBD2. After removal of 8 bases from V and 4 bases from J, the junction contained 9 bases not matched to a gene. CDR3 length: 16 amino acids. CDR3 in amino acids: CASRLAGTSLTGELFF. CDR3 nucleotide sequence: TGTGCCAGCCGACTAGCGGGGACATCCCTCACCGGGGAGCTGTTTTTT.

This clonotype was counted only a few times. V gene TRBV27 combines with J gene TRBJ2-3, with D unresolved. Germline V gene lookup returns CDR1 MNHEY and CDR2 SMNVEV (reference sequence). Trimming pared 8 bases from V and 0 bases from J, leaving 15 bases between. The CDR3 contains 15 residues. This chain's CDR3 is CASRRVISSTDTQYF. CDR3 bases: TGTGCCAGCCGTCGCGTGATCTCTAGCACAGATACGCAGTATTTT.

The chain is built from TRBV28 and TRBJ1-5, with D possibly being TRBD1 (5 bases). The CDR3 covers 15 residues. Germline loops: CDR1 MDHEN, CDR2 SYDVKM. Trimming shortened V by 3 bases and J by 3 bases, and 12 bases separated the two germline ends. CDR3 coding DNA: TGTGCCAGCAGTTTGGCGCAGGGTAACAATCAGCCCCAGCATTTT. This codes for CASSLAQGNNQPQHF.

This chain connects TRBV24-1 to TRBJ1-5; the match to TRBD1 covers 9 bases. This CDR3 comprises 13 residues. The J segment lost 5 bases and the V segment lost 10 bases, leaving 5 bases of the junction unmatched. Germline V gene data show CDR1 as KGHDR and CDR2 as SFDVKD. The DNA for the CDR3 is TGTGCCACAGGGGACAGGGAGTATCAGCCCCAGCATTTT. As protein: CATGDREYQPQHF.

The chain has TRBV10-2 and TRBJ2-5; D not certain. CDR1 and CDR2 (germline): WSHSY, SAAADI. The ends were cut back, 4 bases at V and 5 bases at J, with 11 bases in the middle. This CDR3 comprises 13 residues. DNA for the CDR3: TGCGCCAGCAGTGTCGTAAGATGGGAGACCCAGTACTTC. Amino acid sequence: CASSVVRWETQYF.

This chain connects TRBV5-1 to TRBJ1-1; D may be TRBD1 (6 bases). V lost 7 bases to trimming and J lost 0 bases, with 10 bases between them. CDR3 length: 13 residues. From germline, CDR1 is SGHRS and CDR2 YFSETQ. CDR3 in DNA: TGCGCCAGCCGGGAGGGGGTGAACACTGAAGCTTTCTTT. Translation: CASREGVNTEAFF.

This clonotype appeared many times. The chain couples TRBV24-1 to TRBJ2-3; no clear D gene. V lost 0 bases and J lost 3, with 3 bases in between. This CDR3 region has 13 residues. From germline, CDR1 is KGHDR and CDR2 SFDVKD. The CDR3 nucleotides are TGTGCCACCAGTGATTTGGTTACAGATACGCAGTATTTT. This encodes CATSDLVTDTQYF.

This rearrangement joins TRBV12-3 or TRBV12-4 to TRBJ2-7; D may be TRBD1 (8 bases). Trimming cost V 5 bases and J 4 bases, with 18 bases left between them. The CDR3 runs 15 residues. In DNA, the CDR3 is TGTGCCAGCAGTCCCCGACAGGGGCGGGGGTACGAGCAGTACTTC. Encoded protein: CASSPRQGRGYEQYF.

The CDR3, as DNA: TGTGCCACCAGCCCCGGGGGAGGCGGCACTGAAGCTTTCTTT. Protein sequence: CATSPGGGGTEAFF. The rearrangement uses TRBV24-1 and TRBJ1-1, with a weak D call TRBD1 (5 bases). The CDR3 extends over 14 amino acids. Trimming pared 7 bases from V and 4 bases from J, leaving 15 bases between. Germline V gene lookup returns CDR1 KGHDR and CDR2 SFDVKD.

There are a few counts of this clonotype. The rearrangement uses TRBV7-9 and TRBJ2-1, with 8 bases matching TRBD2. Per the germline V gene, CDR1 is SEHNR and CDR2 is FQNEAQ (reference sequence). The trim removed 5 bases at V and 2 bases at J, leaving 5 bases unmatched. The CDR3 is 15 amino acids. CDR3 bases: TGTGCCAGCAGCAGGGCGGGGGGTCCCTACAATGAGCAGTTCTTC. Translating gives CASSRAGGPYNEQFF.

This clonotype has more than one count but fewer than ten. V and J are TRBV5-6 and TRBJ2-2; D uncertain. Between the trimmed V and J ends, which lost 1 base and 4 bases, there was a span of 2 bases. The CDR3 sequence is 12 residues long. In germline, CDR1 is SGHDT, CDR2 YYEEEE. CDR3 protein: CASSLPTGELFF. In nucleotides, the CDR3 is TGTGCCAGCAGCTTGCCCACCGGGGAGCTGTTTTTT.

About this clonotype: A read error may be the cause here, since a much bigger clone is one base away. V usage is TRBV18 and J usage is TRBJ2-5; D unclear. The CDR3 totals 14 residues. Germline CDR1 KGHSH, CDR2 LQKENI. The CDR3 DNA is TGTGACAGCTCACCACGAGAAGGGCAAGAGACCCAGTACTTC. This encodes CDSSPREGQETQYF.

V is TRBV3-1 and J is TRBJ1-1; no firm D call. Germline V gene sequence: CDR1 LGHDT, CDR2 YNNKEL (reference sequence). V lost 4 bases, J lost 5 bases, and 11 bases lay in between. This CDR3 is 13 amino acids long. The CDR3 DNA sequence: TGTGCCAGCAGCCCCCCCGGGCAGACTGAAGCTTTCTTT. Its protein product is CASSPPGQTEAFF.

The chain combines TRBV7-2 with TRBJ1-1; TRBD1 agrees at 9 bases. V shed 4 bases, J shed 5 bases, and the junction held 5 bases outside the gene matches. Germline-derived CDR1 and CDR2 are SGHTA and FQGNSA. The length of the CDR3 is 14 residues. The DNA of the CDR3 is TGTGCCAGCAGCTCATACAGGGGGCAAACTGAAGCTTTCTTT. This sequence encodes CASSSYRGQTEAFF.